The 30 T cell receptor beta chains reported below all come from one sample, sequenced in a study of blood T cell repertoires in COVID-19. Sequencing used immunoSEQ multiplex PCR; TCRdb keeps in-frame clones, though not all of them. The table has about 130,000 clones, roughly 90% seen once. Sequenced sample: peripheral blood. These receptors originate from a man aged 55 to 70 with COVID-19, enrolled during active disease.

The CDR3 loop reads CSAGGEQFF. CDR3 in DNA: TGCAGCGCAGGAGGTGAGCAGTTCTTC. The chain couples TRBV29-1 to TRBJ2-1, with D possibly matching TRBD2 (5 bases). Germline values: CDR1 SQVTM, CDR2 ANQGSEA. Between the trimmed V and J ends, which lost 7 bases and 9 bases, there was a span of 7 bases. The CDR3 has 9 amino acids.

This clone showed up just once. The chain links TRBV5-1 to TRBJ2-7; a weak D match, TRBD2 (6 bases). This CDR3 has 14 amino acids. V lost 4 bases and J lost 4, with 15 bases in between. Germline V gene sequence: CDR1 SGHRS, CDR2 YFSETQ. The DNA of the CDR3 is TGCGCCAGCAGCGTCGGGACTCTTAATTACGAGCAGTACTTC. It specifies CASSVGTLNYEQYF.

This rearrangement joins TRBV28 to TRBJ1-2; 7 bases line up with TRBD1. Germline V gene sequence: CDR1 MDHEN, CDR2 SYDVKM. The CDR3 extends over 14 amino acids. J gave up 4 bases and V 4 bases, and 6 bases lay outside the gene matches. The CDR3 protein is CASSSDRASYGYTF. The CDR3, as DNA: TGTGCCAGCAGTTCTGACAGGGCTTCCTATGGCTACACCTTC.

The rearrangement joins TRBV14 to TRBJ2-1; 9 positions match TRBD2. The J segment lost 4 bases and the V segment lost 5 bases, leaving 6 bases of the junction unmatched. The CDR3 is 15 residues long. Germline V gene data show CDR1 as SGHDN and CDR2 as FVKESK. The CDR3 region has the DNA TGTGCCAGCAGCTTAGCGGGAGCGTATTACAATGAGCAGTTCTTC. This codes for CASSLAGAYYNEQFF.

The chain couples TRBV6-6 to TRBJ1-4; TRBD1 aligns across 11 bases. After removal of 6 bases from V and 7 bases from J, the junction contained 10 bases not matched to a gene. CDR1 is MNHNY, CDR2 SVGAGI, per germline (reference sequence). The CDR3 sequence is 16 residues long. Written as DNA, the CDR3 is TGTGCCAGCAGAGCCCCGGAGGGACAGGGGGGTGAAAAACTGTTTTTT. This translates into CASRAPEGQGGEKLFF.

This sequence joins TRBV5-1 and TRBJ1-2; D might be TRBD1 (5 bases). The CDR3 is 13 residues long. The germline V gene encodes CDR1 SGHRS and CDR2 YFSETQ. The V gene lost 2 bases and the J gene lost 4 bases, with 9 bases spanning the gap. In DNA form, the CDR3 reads TGCGCCAGCAGCTTTGACAGTGGCTATGGCTACACCTTC. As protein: CASSFDSGYGYTF.

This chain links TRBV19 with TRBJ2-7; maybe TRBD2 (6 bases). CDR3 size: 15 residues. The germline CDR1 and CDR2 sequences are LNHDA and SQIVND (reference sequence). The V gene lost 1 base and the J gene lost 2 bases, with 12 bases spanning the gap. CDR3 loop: CASSIAGTPTYEQYF. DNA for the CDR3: TGTGCCAGTAGTATAGCGGGGACTCCTACCTACGAGCAGTACTTC.

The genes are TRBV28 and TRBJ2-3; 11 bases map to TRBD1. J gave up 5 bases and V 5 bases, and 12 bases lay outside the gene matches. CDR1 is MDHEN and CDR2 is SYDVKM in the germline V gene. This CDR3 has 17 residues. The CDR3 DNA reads TGTGCCAGCAGTGTGATGGGACAGGGGGATGGTATAGATACGCAGTATTTT. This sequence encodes CASSVMGQGDGIDTQYF.

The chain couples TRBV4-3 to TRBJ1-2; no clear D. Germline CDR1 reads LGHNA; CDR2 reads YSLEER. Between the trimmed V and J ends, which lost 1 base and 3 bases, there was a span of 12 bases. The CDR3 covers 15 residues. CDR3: CASSQVRGDYYGYTF. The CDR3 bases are TGCGCCAGCAGCCAAGTTCGAGGCGATTACTATGGCTACACCTTC.

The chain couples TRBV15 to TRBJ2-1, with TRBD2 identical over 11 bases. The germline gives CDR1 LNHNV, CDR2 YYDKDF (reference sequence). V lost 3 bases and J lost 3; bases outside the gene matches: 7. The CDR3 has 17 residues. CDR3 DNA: TGTGCCACCAGCAGCCGCAGCGGACTAGCGGGCTACAATGAGCAGTTCTTC. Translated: CATSSRSGLAGYNEQFF.

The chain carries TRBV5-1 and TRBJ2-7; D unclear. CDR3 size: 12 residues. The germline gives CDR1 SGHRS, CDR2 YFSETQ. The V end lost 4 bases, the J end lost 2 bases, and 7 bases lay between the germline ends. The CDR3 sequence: CASSDWAYEQYF. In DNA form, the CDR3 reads TGCGCCAGCAGCGACTGGGCCTACGAGCAGTACTTC.

The CDR3 coding sequence is TGTGCCAGCAGCTTAGTAACAGGGGGCAATGAGCAGTTCTTC. It translates to CASSLVTGGNEQFF. This sequence joins TRBV7-2 and TRBJ2-1; 8 bases are a match to TRBD1. The trim removed 1 base at V and 6 bases at J, leaving 2 bases unmatched. This CDR3 region has 14 residues. Germline lookup yields CDR1 SGHTA and CDR2 FQGNSA.

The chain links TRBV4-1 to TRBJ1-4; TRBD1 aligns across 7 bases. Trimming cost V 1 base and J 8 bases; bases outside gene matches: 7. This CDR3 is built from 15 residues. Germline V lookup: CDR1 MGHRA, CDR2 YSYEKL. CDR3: CASSQVGGAGEKLFF. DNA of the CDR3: TGCGCCAGCAGCCAAGTAGGGGGCGCGGGGGAAAAACTGTTTTTT.

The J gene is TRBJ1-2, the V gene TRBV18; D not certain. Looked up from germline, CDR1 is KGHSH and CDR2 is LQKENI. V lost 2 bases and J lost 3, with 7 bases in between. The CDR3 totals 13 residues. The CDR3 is CASSPNSDYGYTF. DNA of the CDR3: TGTGCCAGCTCACCAAACAGTGACTATGGCTACACCTTC.

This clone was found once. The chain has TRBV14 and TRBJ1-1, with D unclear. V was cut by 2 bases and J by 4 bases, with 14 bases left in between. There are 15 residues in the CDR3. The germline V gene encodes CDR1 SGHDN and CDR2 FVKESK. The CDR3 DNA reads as TGTGCCAGCAGCCAATGGAGGAATCCTAGCACTGAAGCTTTCTTT. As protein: CASSQWRNPSTEAFF.

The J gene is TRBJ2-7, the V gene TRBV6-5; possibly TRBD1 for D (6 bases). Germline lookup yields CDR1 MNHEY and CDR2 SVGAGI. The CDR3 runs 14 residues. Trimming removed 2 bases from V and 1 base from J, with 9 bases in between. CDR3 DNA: TGTGCCAGCAGTTACGCAGGGGAGTCCTACGAGCAGTACTTC. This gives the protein CASSYAGESYEQYF.

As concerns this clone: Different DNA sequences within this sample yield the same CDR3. The CDR3 sequence: CASSLGTGLYGYTF. The CDR3 DNA follows: TGTGCCAGCAGCTTAGGGACAGGCCTCTATGGCTACACCTTC. V and J are TRBV7-2 and TRBJ1-2, with 7 positions matching TRBD1. Germline V gene sequence: CDR1 SGHTA, CDR2 FQGNSA. The CDR3 sequence is 14 residues long. J was trimmed by 4 bases and V by 1 base; bases with no gene match: 3.

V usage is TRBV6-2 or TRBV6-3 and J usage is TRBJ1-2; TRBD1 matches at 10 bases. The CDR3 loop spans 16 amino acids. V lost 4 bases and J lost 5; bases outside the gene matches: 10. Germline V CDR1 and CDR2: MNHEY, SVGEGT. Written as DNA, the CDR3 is TGTGCCAGCAGTTCGCTTCCGGGGGGACAGGGGTATGGCTACACCTTC. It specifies CASSSLPGGQGYGYTF.

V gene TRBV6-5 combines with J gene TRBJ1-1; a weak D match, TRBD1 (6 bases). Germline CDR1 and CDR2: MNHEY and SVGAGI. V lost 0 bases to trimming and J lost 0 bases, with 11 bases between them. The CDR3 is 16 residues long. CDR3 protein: CASSYSVDSLNTEAFF. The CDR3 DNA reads TGTGCCAGCAGTTACTCGGTGGACAGCCTGAACACTGAAGCTTTCTTT.

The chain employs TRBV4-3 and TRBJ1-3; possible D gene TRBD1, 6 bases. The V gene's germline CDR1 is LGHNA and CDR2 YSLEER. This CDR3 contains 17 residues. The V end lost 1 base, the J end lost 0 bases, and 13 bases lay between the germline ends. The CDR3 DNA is TGCGCCAGCAGCCAAGTTGGACAGCAGGGCTCTGGAAACACCATATATTTT. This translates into CASSQVGQQGSGNTIYF.

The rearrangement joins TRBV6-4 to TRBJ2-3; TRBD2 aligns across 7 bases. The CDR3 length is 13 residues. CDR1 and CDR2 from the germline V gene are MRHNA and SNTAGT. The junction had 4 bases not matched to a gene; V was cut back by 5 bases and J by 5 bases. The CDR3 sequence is CASSFTGGDTQYF. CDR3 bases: TGTGCCAGCAGTTTCACGGGAGGAGATACGCAGTATTTT.

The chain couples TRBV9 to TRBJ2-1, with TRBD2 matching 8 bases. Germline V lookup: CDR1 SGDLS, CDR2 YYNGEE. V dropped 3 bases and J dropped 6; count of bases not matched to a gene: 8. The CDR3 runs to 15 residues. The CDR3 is CASSAAPGTSNEQFF. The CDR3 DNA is TGTGCCAGCAGCGCTGCCCCCGGGACTAGCAATGAGCAGTTCTTC.

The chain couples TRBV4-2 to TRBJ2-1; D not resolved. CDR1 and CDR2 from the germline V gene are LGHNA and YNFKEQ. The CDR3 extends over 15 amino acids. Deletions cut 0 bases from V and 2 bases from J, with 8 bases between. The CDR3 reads CASSQDPSAYNEQFF. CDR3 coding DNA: TGTGCCAGCAGCCAAGATCCCTCAGCCTACAATGAGCAGTTCTTC.

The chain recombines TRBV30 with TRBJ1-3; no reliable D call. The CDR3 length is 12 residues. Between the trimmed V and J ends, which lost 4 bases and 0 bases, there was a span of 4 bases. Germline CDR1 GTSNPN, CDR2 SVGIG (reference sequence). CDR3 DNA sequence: TGTGCCTGGACGGTCTCTGGAAACACCATATATTTT. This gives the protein CAWTVSGNTIYF.

The CDR3 protein is CASSPLDRNTEAFF. The CDR3 DNA follows: TGTGCCAGCTCCCCGCTGGACAGAAACACTGAAGCTTTCTTT. The gene calls are TRBV18 and TRBJ1-1, with D possibly matching TRBD1 (6 bases). The CDR3 consists of 14 residues. Per the germline V gene, CDR1 is KGHSH and CDR2 is LQKENI. V shed 6 bases and J shed 2 bases, with 13 bases lying between them.

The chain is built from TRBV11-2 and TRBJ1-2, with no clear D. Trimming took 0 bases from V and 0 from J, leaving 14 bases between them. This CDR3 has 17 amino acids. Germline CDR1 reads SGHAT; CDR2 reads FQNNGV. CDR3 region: CASSLDLRKGANYGYTF. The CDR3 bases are TGTGCCAGCAGCTTAGATCTTCGGAAAGGAGCTAACTATGGCTACACCTTC.

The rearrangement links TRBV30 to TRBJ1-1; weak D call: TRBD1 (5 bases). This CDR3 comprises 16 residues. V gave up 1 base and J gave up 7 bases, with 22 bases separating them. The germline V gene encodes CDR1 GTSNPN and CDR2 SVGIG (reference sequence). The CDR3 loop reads CAWSAGTRMLGVEAFF. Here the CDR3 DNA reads TGTGCCTGGAGTGCCGGGACTCGGATGTTGGGGGTTGAAGCTTTCTTT.

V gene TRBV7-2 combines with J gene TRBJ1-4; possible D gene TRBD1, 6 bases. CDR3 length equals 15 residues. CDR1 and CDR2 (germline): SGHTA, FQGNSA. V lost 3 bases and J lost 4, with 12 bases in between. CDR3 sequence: CASSLELGGNEKLFF. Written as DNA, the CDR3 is TGTGCCAGCAGCTTGGAGCTAGGGGGTAATGAAAAACTGTTTTTT.

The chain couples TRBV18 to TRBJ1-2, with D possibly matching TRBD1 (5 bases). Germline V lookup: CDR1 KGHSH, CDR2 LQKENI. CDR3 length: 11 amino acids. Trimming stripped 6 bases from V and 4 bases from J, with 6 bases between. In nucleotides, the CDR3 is TGTGCCAGCTCCCAGGGCTATGGCTACACCTTC. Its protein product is CASSQGYGYTF.

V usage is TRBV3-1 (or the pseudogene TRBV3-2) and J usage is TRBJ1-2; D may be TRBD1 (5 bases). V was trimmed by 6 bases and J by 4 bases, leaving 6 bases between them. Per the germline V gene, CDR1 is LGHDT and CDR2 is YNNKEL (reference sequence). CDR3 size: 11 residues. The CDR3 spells CASRGGYGYTF. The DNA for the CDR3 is TGTGCCAGCAGGGGGGGCTATGGCTACACCTTC.